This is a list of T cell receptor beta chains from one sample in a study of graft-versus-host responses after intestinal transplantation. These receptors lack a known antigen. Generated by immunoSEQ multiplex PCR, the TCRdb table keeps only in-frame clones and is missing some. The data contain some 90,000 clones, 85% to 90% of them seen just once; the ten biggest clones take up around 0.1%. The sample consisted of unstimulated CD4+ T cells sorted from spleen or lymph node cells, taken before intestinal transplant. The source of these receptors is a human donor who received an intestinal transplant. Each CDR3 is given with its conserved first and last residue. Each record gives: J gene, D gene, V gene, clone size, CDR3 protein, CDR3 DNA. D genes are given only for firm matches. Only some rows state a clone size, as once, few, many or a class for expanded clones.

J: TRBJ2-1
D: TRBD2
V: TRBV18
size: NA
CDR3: CASSEFSGGVGEQFF
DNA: TGTGCCAGCTCAGAGTTCAGCGGGGGGGTAGGTGAGCAGTTCTTC

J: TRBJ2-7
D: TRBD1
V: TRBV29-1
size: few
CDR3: CSVAPGQGSYEQYF
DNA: TGCAGCGTTGCCCCTGGACAGGGTTCATACGAGCAGTACTTC

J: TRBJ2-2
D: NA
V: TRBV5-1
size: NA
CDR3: CASSLTGQNTGELFF
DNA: TGCGCCAGCAGCTTGACGGGACAGAACACCGGGGAGCTGTTTTTT

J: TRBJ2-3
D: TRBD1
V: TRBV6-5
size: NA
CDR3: CASTKRGQGADTQYF
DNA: TGTGCCAGCACCAAAAGAGGACAGGGGGCAGATACGCAGTATTTT

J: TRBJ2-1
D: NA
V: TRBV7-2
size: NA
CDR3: CASSLLRVEQFF
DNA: TGTGCCAGCAGCTTGTTGCGGGTAGAGCAGTTCTTC

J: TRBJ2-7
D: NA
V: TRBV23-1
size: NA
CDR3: CASSQSSHEQYF
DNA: TGCGCCAGCAGTCAATCGAGCCACGAGCAGTACTTC

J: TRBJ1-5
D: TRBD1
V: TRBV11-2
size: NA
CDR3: CASSIQGNQPQHF
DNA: TGTGCCAGCAGCATACAGGGGAATCAGCCCCAGCATTTT

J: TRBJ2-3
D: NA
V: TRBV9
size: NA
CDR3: CASSAEPRVGDTQYF
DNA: TGTGCCAGCAGCGCCGAGCCGAGGGTAGGAGATACGCAGTATTTT

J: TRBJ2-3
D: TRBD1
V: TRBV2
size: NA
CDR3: CASRDRWDTDTQYF
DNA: TGTGCCAGCAGGGACAGGTGGGACACAGATACGCAGTATTTT

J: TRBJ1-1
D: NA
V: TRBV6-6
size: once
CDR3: CASSLRAQAFF
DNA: TGTGCCAGCAGTTTGAGAGCACAAGCTTTCTTT

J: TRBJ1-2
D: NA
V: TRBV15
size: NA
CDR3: CATSRDGTALYGYTF
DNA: TGTGCCACCAGCAGAGATGGTACAGCCCTCTATGGCTACACCTTC

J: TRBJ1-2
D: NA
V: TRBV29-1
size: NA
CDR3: CSVGSGVSANYGYTF
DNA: TGCAGCGTTGGGTCAGGGGTCTCGGCTAACTATGGCTACACCTTC

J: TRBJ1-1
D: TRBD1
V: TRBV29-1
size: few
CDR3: CSVADDRVNTEAFF
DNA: TGCAGCGTGGCCGACGACAGGGTGAACACTGAAGCTTTCTTT

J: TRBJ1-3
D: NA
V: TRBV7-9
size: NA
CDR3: CATDAQGPGNTIYF
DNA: TGTGCCACCGACGCACAGGGACCTGGAAACACCATATATTTT

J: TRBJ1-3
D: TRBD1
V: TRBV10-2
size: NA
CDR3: CATADRGPGNTIYF
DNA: TGCGCCACCGCGGACAGGGGACCTGGAAACACCATATATTTT

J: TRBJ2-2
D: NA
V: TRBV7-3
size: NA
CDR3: CASSPTRTNTGELFF
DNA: TGTGCCAGCAGCCCCACTAGAACGAACACCGGGGAGCTGTTTTTT